Below, 14 T cell receptor beta chains from the same sample are listed, as sequenced in a study of T cell repertoires in cytomegalovirus infection. TCRdb recomputed calls from the reads with MiXCR, one row per CDR3 protein. The sample records some 160,000 distinct CDR3 sequences, roughly 18% being singletons. Sequencing was carried out using CD8+ T cells from PBMCs. These receptors all come from a human donor in good health (CMV status not recorded). Some clones in this sample may be carry-over from other donors' samples.

V usage is TRBV29-1 and J usage is TRBJ2-4; D gene uncertain. The CDR3 is 12 amino acids. The V end lost 0 bases, the J end lost 6 bases, and 6 bases lay between the germline ends. Germline V lookup: CDR1 SQVTM, CDR2 ANQGSEA. CDR3 DNA sequence: TGCAGCGTTGAAGATCGACTAAACATTCAGTACTTC. It translates to CSVEDRLNIQYF. The whole variable domain, filled in from reference TRBV29-1 and TRBJ2-4, reads SAVISQKPSRDICQRGTSLTIQCQVDSQVTMMFWYRQQPGQSLTLIATANQGSEATYESGFVIDKFPISRPNLTFSTLTVSNMSPEDSSIYLCSVEDRLNIQYFGAGTRLSVL.

The chain links TRBV7-8 to TRBJ1-2; D is unresolved. CDR1 SGHVS and CDR2 FQNEAQ come from the germline V gene. Trimming took 7 bases from V and 2 from J, leaving 17 bases between them. The CDR3 is 15 amino acids. This CDR3 is CASTFLEGANYGYTF. The CDR3 DNA reads as TGTGCCAGCACGTTCCTTGAGGGCGCGAACTATGGCTACACCTTC.

This clonotype showed up just a few times. The chain employs TRBV7-6 and TRBJ2-7; no clear D gene. Trimming took 5 bases from V and 2 from J, leaving 16 bases between them. CDR3 length equals 15 residues. Germline V gives CDR1 SGHVS, CDR2 FNYEAQ. The CDR3 here is CASSQSQVRAYEQYF. The CDR3, as DNA: TGTGCCAGCAGCCAAAGTCAAGTTAGGGCCTACGAGCAGTACTTC.

In its sample, this clonotype was seen a few times. The chain has TRBV10-3 and TRBJ2-7, with TRBD2 matching 7 bases. The V gene end was trimmed by 2 bases and the J gene end by 5 bases; junction bases not matched to a gene: 3. This CDR3 is built from 13 residues. Germline values: CDR1 ENHRY, CDR2 SYGVKD. In DNA form, the CDR3 reads TGTGCCATCAGTGAGGCCGGGACTAACGAGCAGTACTTC. It translates to CAISEAGTNEQYF.

The chain is built from TRBV20-1 and TRBJ2-1; no firm D call. Per the germline V gene, CDR1 is DFQATT and CDR2 is SNEGSKA (reference sequence). The CDR3 totals 14 residues. The ends were cut back, 3 bases at V and 9 bases at J, with 18 bases in the middle. CDR3: CSARLRIAHSEQFF. The DNA for the CDR3 is TGCAGTGCTAGGCTAAGGATAGCCCACAGTGAGCAGTTCTTC.

This chain connects TRBV6-2 or TRBV6-3 to TRBJ1-2; no clear D gene. The CDR3 sequence is 16 residues long. The V gene's germline CDR1 is MNHEY and CDR2 SVGEGT. V lost 5 bases to trimming and J lost 6 bases, with 22 bases between them. CDR3 DNA: TGTGCCAGCAGTGTTCCGGGCGCCAACGGCGGGAATGGCTACACCTTC. It codes for CASSVPGANGGNGYTF.

This chain uses TRBV30 with TRBJ2-1; unclear D gene. The V gene lost 4 bases and the J gene lost 6 bases, with 22 bases spanning the gap. Looked up from germline, CDR1 is GTSNPN and CDR2 is SVGIG (reference sequence). The CDR3 has 16 amino acids. CDR3 in amino acids: CAWNPPDSGVSNEQFF. CDR3 DNA sequence: TGTGCCTGGAATCCACCCGACTCCGGAGTATCCAATGAGCAGTTCTTC.

At least ten counts were recorded for this clonotype. The J gene is TRBJ1-1, the V gene TRBV7-6; TRBD1 is a possible D gene (5 bases). Germline-derived CDR1 and CDR2 are SGHVS and FNYEAQ. The CDR3 extends over 13 amino acids. The V end lost 3 bases, the J end lost 3 bases, and 8 bases lay between the germline ends. This CDR3 reads CASSLGQYTEAFF. CDR3 bases: TGTGCCAGCAGCTTGGGGCAATACACTGAAGCTTTCTTT.

The V and J genes are TRBV28 and TRBJ1-4; D not resolved. This CDR3 has 15 residues. V shed 5 bases and J shed 0 bases, with 10 bases lying between them. Germline-derived CDR1 and CDR2 are MDHEN and SYDVKM. CDR3 loop: CASSLGFATNEKLFF. DNA of the CDR3: TGTGCCAGCAGTCTAGGGTTTGCAACTAATGAAAAACTGTTTTTT. Full variable domain (remainder filled in from reference TRBV28 and TRBJ1-4): DVKVTQSSRYLVKRTGEKVFLECVQDMDHENMFWYRQDPGLGLRLIYFSYDVKMKEKGDIPEGYSVSREKKERFSLILESASTNQTSMYLCASSLGFATNEKLFFGSGTQLSVL.

This clonotype has just a few counts. The genes are TRBV25-1 and TRBJ1-3; D is unresolved. The CDR3 length is 16 residues. V lost 2 bases and J lost 1, with 12 bases in between. Germline V gene sequence: CDR1 MGHDK, CDR2 SYGVNS. The CDR3 nucleotides read TGTGCCAGCAGTGAAGGGAGCTTGAGGTCTGGAAACACCATATATTTT. Translated: CASSEGSLRSGNTIYF.

V is TRBV27 and J is TRBJ1-6, with D tentatively TRBD1 (5 bases). The CDR3 consists of 16 residues. In germline, CDR1 is MNHEY, CDR2 SMNVEV (reference sequence). V gave up 7 bases and J gave up 4 bases, with 17 bases separating them. CDR3 coding DNA: TGTGCCAGCACCCCTACCGGGGGGGGTTATAATTCACCCCTCCACTTT. Amino acid sequence: CASTPTGGGYNSPLHF.

This clonotype was picked up a small number of times. V is TRBV14 and J is TRBJ2-5, with 8 positions matching TRBD2. Germline values: CDR1 SGHDN, CDR2 FVKESK. This CDR3 is 13 amino acids long. The V gene end was trimmed by 7 bases and the J gene end by 3 bases; junction bases not matched to a gene: 4. This CDR3 is CASNELAEETQYF. The CDR3 DNA sequence: TGTGCCAGCAACGAACTAGCGGAAGAGACCCAGTACTTC.

The chain has TRBV29-1 and TRBJ2-7; TRBD1 agrees at 8 bases. CDR1 SQVTM and CDR2 ANQGSEA come from the germline V gene. The CDR3 has 13 residues. The J segment lost 5 bases and the V segment lost 4 bases, leaving 7 bases of the junction unmatched. CDR3: CSVGTGSSNEQYF. CDR3 in DNA: TGCAGCGTTGGGACAGGGAGTTCCAACGAGCAGTACTTC.

CDR3: CASSTGPGQRTGNTIYF. The CDR3 DNA reads as TGCGCCAGCAGCACTGGTCCGGGACAGCGCACAGGAAACACCATATATTTT. The chain is built from TRBV5-1 and TRBJ1-3, with 7 nucleotides matching TRBD1. V trimming: 4 bases; J trimming: 4 bases; junction bases outside the gene matches: 14. The CDR3 loop spans 17 amino acids. Germline CDR1 reads SGHRS; CDR2 reads YFSETQ.